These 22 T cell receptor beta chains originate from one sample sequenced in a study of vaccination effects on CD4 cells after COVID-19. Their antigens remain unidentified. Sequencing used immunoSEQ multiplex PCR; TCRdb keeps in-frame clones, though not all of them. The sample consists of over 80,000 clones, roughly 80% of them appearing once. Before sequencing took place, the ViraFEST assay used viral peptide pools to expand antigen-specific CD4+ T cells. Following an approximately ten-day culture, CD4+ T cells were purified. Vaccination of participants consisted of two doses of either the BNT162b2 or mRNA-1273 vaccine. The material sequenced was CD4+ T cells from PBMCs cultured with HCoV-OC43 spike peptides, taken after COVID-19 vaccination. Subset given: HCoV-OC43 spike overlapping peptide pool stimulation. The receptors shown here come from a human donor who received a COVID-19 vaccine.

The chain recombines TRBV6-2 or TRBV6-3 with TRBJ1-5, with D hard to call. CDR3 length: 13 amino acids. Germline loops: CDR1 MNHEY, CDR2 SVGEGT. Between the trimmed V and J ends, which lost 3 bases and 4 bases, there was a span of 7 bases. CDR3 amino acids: CASSYVGNQPQHF. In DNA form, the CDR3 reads TGTGCCAGCAGTTATGTGGGGAATCAGCCCCAGCATTTT.

The CDR3 loop is CASSEAPNSPLHF. In nucleotides, the CDR3 is TGTGCCAGCAGTGAAGCTCCTAATTCACCCCTCCACTTT. The genes are TRBV6-1 and TRBJ1-6; D not resolved. Trimming took 0 bases from V and 6 from J, leaving 3 bases between them. Germline V gives CDR1 MNHNS, CDR2 SASEGT. The CDR3 is 13 amino acids.

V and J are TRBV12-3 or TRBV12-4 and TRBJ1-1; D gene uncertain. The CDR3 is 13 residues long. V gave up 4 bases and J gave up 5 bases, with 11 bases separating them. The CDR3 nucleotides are TGTGCCAGCAGTTGGTTGGGTGGAACTGAAGCTTTCTTT. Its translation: CASSWLGGTEAFF.

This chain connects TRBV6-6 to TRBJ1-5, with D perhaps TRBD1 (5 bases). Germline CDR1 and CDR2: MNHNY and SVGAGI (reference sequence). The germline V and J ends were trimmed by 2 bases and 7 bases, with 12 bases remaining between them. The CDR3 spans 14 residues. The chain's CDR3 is CASSYVGQGQPQHF. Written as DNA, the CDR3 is TGTGCCAGCAGTTACGTAGGTCAGGGACAGCCCCAGCATTTT.

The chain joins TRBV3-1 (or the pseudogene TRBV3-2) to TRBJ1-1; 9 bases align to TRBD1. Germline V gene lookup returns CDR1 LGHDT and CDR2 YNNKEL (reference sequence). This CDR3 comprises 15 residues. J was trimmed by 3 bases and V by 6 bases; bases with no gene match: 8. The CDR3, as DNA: TGTGCCAGCAGGCTTACAGGGGGCAGGGACACTGAAGCTTTCTTT. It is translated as CASRLTGGRDTEAFF.

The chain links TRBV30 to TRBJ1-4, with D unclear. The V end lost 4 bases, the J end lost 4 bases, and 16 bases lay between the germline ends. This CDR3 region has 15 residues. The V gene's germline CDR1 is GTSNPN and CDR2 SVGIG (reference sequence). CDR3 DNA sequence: TGTGCCTGGAATCATGCGGGCGATGTTAATGAAAAACTGTTTTTT. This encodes CAWNHAGDVNEKLFF.

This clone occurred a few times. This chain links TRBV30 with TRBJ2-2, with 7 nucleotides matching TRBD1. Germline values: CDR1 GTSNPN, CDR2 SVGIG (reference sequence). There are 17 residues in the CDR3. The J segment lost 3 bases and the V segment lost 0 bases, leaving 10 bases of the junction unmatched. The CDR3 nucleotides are TGTGCCTGGAGTGTATTAGGTCCCGGGACAGACACCGGGGAGCTGTTTTTT. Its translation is CAWSVLGPGTDTGELFF.

CDR3 region: CASSDRGTDTQYF. The CDR3 DNA follows: TGTGCCAGCAGCGACAGGGGTACAGATACGCAGTATTTT. The chain links TRBV5-4 to TRBJ2-3; TRBD1 aligns across 8 bases. CDR1 is SGHNT, CDR2 YYREEE, per germline (reference sequence). V dropped 4 bases and J dropped 3; count of bases not matched to a gene: 1. The CDR3 sequence is 13 residues long. Full variable domain (missing parts from reference TRBV5-4 and TRBJ2-3): ETGVTQSPTHLIKTRGQQVTLRCSSQSGHNTVSWYQQALGQGPQFIFQYYREEENGRGNFPPRFSGLQFPNYSSELNVNALELDDSALYLCASSDRGTDTQYFGPGTRLTVL.

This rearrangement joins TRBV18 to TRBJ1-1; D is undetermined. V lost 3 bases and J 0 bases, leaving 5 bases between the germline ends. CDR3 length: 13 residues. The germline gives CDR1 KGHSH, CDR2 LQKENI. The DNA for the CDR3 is TGTGCCAGCTCACCTGAGCTGAACACTGAAGCTTTCTTT. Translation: CASSPELNTEAFF.

CDR3 in amino acids: CASSADRTNQPQHF. CDR3 nucleotide sequence: TGTGCCAGCAGTGCGGACAGAACCAATCAGCCCCAGCATTTT. V is TRBV5-8 and J is TRBJ1-5, with D perhaps TRBD1 (6 bases). With 5 bases removed from V and 3 bases from J, the gap between germline ends came to 12 bases. CDR3 length: 14 residues. Germline V lookup: CDR1 SGHTS, CDR2 YDEGEE. The full variable domain, in which reference TRBV5-8 and TRBJ1-5 provide the parts outside the CDR3, is EAGVTQSPTHLIKTRGQQATLRCSPISGHTSVYWYQQALGLGLQFLLWYDEGEERNRGNFPPRFSGRQFPNYSSELNVNALELEDSALYLCASSADRTNQPQHFGDGTRLSIL.

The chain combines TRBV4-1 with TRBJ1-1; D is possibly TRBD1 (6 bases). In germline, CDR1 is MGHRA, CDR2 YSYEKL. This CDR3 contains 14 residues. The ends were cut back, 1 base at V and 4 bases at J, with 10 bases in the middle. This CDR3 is CASSQGQGITEAFF. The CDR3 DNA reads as TGCGCCAGCAGCCAAGGCCAGGGGATCACTGAAGCTTTCTTT.

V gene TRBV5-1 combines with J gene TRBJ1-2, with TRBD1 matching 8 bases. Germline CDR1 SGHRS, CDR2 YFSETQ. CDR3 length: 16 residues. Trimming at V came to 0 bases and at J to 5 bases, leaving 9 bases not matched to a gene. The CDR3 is CASSLAGGTGGYGYTF. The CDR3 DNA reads TGCGCCAGCAGCTTGGCAGGGGGAACAGGGGGATATGGCTACACCTTC.

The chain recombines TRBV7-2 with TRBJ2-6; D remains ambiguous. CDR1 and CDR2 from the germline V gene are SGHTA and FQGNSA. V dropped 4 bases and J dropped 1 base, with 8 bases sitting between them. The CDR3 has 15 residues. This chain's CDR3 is CASSSSRSGANVLTF. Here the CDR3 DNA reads TGTGCCAGCAGCTCATCACGGTCTGGGGCCAACGTCCTGACTTTC.

The CDR3 sequence is CASSPLIEGVGYTF. For the CDR3, the DNA is TGTGCCAGCAGTCCACTCATCGAAGGGGTCGGCTACACCTTC. The chain recombines TRBV28 with TRBJ1-2; weak D call: TRBD1 (5 bases). The CDR3 extends over 14 amino acids. V was cut by 5 bases and J by 8 bases, with 18 bases left in between. Germline V CDR1 and CDR2: MDHEN, SYDVKM.

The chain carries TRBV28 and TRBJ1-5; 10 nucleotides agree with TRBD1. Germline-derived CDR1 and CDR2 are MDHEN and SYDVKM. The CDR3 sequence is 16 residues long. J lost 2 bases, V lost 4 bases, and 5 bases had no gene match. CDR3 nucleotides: TGTGCCAGCAGTTCGTCAGGGACAGGGGGCAATCAGCCCCAGCATTTT. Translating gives CASSSSGTGGNQPQHF.

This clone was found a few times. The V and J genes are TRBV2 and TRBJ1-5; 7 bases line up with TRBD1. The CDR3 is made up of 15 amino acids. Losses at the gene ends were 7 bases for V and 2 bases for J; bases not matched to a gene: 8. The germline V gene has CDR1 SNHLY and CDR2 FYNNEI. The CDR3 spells CASTSGTAGNQPQHF. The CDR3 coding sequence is TGTGCCAGCACCTCGGGGACAGCTGGCAATCAGCCCCAGCATTTT.

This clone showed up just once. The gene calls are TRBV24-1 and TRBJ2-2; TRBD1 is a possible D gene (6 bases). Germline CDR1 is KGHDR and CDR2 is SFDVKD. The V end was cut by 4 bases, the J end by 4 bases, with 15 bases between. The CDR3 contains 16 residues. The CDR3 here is CATSDPAQGPTGELFF. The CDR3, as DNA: TGTGCCACCAGTGACCCAGCCCAGGGGCCCACCGGGGAGCTGTTTTTT.

CDR3 bases: TGTGCCAGCAAAGCTACAGGGTTCTATGGCTACACCTTC. It specifies CASKATGFYGYTF. V is TRBV12-3 or TRBV12-4 and J is TRBJ1-2; tentatively, D is TRBD1 (6 bases). The CDR3 spans 13 residues. V gave up 7 bases and J gave up 4 bases, with 13 bases separating them.

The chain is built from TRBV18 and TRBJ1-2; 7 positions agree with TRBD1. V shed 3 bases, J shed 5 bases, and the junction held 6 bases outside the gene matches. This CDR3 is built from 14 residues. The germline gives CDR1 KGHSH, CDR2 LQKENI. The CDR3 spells CASSPGQLGYGYTF. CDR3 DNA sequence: TGTGCCAGCTCACCGGGACAGTTGGGGTATGGCTACACCTTC.

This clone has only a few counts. The CDR3 DNA is TGCAGTGCTAGAGATCGGGATCAAGCTTTCTTT. Its translation: CSARDRDQAFF. J is TRBJ1-1 and V is TRBV20-1; D remains ambiguous. Germline CDR1 DFQATT, CDR2 SNEGSKA (reference sequence). Trimming shortened V by 0 bases and J by 9 bases, and 8 bases separated the two germline ends. The CDR3 is 11 residues long.

This CDR3 is CASSLRGAEAFF. In DNA form, the CDR3 reads TGTGCCAGCAGCTTAAGGGGGGCTGAAGCTTTCTTT. The V gene is TRBV7-2, the J gene TRBJ1-1; TRBD1 might be the D (6 bases). This CDR3 region has 12 residues. Per germline, CDR1 SGHTA and CDR2 FQGNSA. V lost 2 bases to trimming and J lost 6 bases, with 7 bases between them.

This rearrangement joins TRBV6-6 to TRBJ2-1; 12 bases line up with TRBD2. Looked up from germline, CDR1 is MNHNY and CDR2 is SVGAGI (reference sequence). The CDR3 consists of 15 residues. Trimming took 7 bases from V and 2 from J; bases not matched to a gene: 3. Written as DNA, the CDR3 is TGTGCCAGCACCCCTAGCGGGGGGGCCTACAATGAGCAGTTCTTC. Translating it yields CASTPSGGAYNEQFF.